Listed below are T cell receptor beta chains from one sample, sequenced in a study of T cell repertoires in cytomegalovirus infection. TCRdb used MiXCR to reprocess the reads, holding one entry per CDR3 protein. The top ten clones hold approximately 13% of a sample with 350,000 to 400,000 distinct CDR3 sequences, about 32% of them seen once. No antigens are known for them. The sample in question was cultured PBMCs, obtained from culture after CMV antigen stimulation. Receptor source: a human donor in good health (CMV status not recorded). Some clones in this sample may be carry-over from other donors' samples. Both conserved end residues are part of each CDR3. A D gene is named only where the DNA matches it firmly. Clone size, where shown, is once, few, many, or a class for clones that have expanded.

CDR3 DNA,CDR3 protein,CDR3 length,V gene,J gene,D gene,clone size
TGTGCCAGCAGTCCGAGTTATGGGGATGGCTACACCTTC,CASSPSYGDGYTF,13,TRBV12-3/TRBV12-4,TRBJ1-2,.,.
TGTGCCAGCGGAGAAGGAAGCTCCTATAATTCACCCCTCCACTTT,CASGEGSSYNSPLHF,15,TRBV6-2/TRBV6-3,TRBJ1-6,.,.
TGTGCCAGCAGCCAAGGTTGGACAGTCTCCTACGAGCAGTACTTC,CASSQGWTVSYEQYF,15,TRBV3-1,TRBJ2-7,.,.
TGTGCCACGCACGCAGTACCATCGGCCACCGGGGAGCTGTTTTTT,CATHAVPSATGELFF,15,TRBV6-5,TRBJ2-2,.,many
TGCGCCAGCAGCTCCTTGCTGGATCTTAATACGCAGTATTTT,CASSSLLDLNTQYF,14,TRBV5-1,TRBJ2-3,.,once
TGTGCCAGTAGTATCGGACTAGCGGGAGCAGATACGCAGTATTTT,CASSIGLAGADTQYF,15,TRBV19,TRBJ2-3,TRBD2,.
TGTGCCAGCATGGTATCGGTGAATACTGAAGCTTTCTTT,CASMVSVNTEAFF,13,TRBV7-2,TRBJ1-1,.,many
TGTGCCAGCAGCTTCAGCGGGAGCTTGTCCGAGCAGTACTTC,CASSFSGSLSEQYF,14,TRBV7-2,TRBJ2-7,TRBD2,.
TGCGCCAGCAGCTACCGACAGGGCGCCTACGAGCAGTACTTC,CASSYRQGAYEQYF,14,TRBV5-1,TRBJ2-7,TRBD1,.
TGCGCCAGCAGCCCTACCGGACAGGGGGCCAACGTCCTGACTTTC,CASSPTGQGANVLTF,15,TRBV5-1,TRBJ2-6,.,few
TGTGCCAGCAGACTAGTACGGCTAGCGGGAATGAATGAGCAGTTCTTC,CASRLVRLAGMNEQFF,16,TRBV7-8,TRBJ2-1,TRBD2,few
TGTGCCAGCAGCTTAGTCACAGCTGAAGCTTTCTTT,CASSLVTAEAFF,12,TRBV7-2,TRBJ1-1,.,many
TGTGCCAGCAGTTACTCGGGGGAGGTGACTGAAGCTTTCTTT,CASSYSGEVTEAFF,14,TRBV6-2/TRBV6-3,TRBJ1-1,.,.
TGTGCCAGTAGAACCGGACAGGGTGGAAACACCATATATTTT,CASRTGQGGNTIYF,14,TRBV19,TRBJ1-3,TRBD1,few
TGTGCCAGCAGCCCCGGAGGGCTTACGGGGGAGACCCAGTACTTC,CASSPGGLTGETQYF,15,TRBV7-2,TRBJ2-5,.,.
TGTGCCAGCAGCGGGTCGGATTCACCCCTCCACTTT,CASSGSDSPLHF,12,TRBV7-9,TRBJ1-6,.,few
TGTGCCAGCAGCTTAGCGCCGGGACAGGGTACGGCTTTCTTT,CASSLAPGQGTAFF,14,TRBV7-2,TRBJ1-1,TRBD1,.
TGTGCCAGCAGCCCAAGTGAGAATACGCAGTATTTT,CASSPSENTQYF,12,TRBV7-8,TRBJ2-3,.,many
TGCGCCAGCAGCATAGGGGACTTCTCCTACGAGCAGTACTTC,CASSIGDFSYEQYF,14,TRBV5-1,TRBJ2-7,.,.
TGTGCCACCAGCAGAGCTAGGGGTGAGCCCCAGCATTTT,CATSRARGEPQHF,13,TRBV15,TRBJ1-5,.,.
TGTGCCAGTAGTATAGTCCCAGAAGGAGATGAGCAGTTCTTC,CASSIVPEGDEQFF,14,TRBV19,TRBJ2-1,.,.
TGTGCCAGCAGTTACTCGAACGGCAACGGCTACACCTTC,CASSYSNGNGYTF,13,TRBV6-5,TRBJ1-2,.,few
TGTGCCAGCAGCCCAGACAGAAGCTCCTACAATGAGCAGTTCTTC,CASSPDRSSYNEQFF,15,TRBV11-2,TRBJ2-1,.,.
TGCGCCAGCATGACTAGCGGTGAGCAGTTCTTC,CASMTSGEQFF,11,TRBV10-2,TRBJ2-1,TRBD2,.
TGCGCCAGCAGCCAAGGATCTTCGGGGGAGGGCCAATCCTACGAGCAGTACTTC,CASSQGSSGEGQSYEQYF,18,TRBV4-1,TRBJ2-7,TRBD2,.
TGTGCCAGCAGTCCGGGGACAGGCCCGCTGAACACTGAAGCTTTCTTT,CASSPGTGPLNTEAFF,16,TRBV12-3/TRBV12-4,TRBJ1-1,TRBD1,few
TGTGCCAGCAGTTTAGACAGACAGGGTTCCTACGAGCAGTACTTC,CASSLDRQGSYEQYF,15,TRBV28,TRBJ2-7,TRBD1,few
TGTGCCTGGAGTGTAAGGACAGGGCGCGGCTACACCTTC,CAWSVRTGRGYTF,13,TRBV30,TRBJ1-2,TRBD1,.
TGTGCCAGCAGTGGACGTGCCTATAATTCACCCCTCCACTTT,CASSGRAYNSPLHF,14,TRBV6-1,TRBJ1-6,.,few
TGTGCCACCAGCAGAGATCACCATAGCAATCAGCCCCAGCATTTT,CATSRDHHSNQPQHF,15,TRBV15,TRBJ1-5,.,few
TGTGCCAGCAGCGCCCGGACAGGGGGGGGTGAAAAACTGTTTTTT,CASSARTGGGEKLFF,15,TRBV7-9,TRBJ1-4,TRBD1,.
TGTGCCAGCAGCAGGGGAACGGCTGGAAATTCACCCCTCCACTTT,CASSRGTAGNSPLHF,15,TRBV7-8,TRBJ1-6,.,few
TGTGCCAGCAGTAAAGACTCCACCGCGTATGGCTACACCTTC,CASSKDSTAYGYTF,14,TRBV12-3/TRBV12-4,TRBJ1-2,.,once
TGTGCCACCACTAGCGGGAGCGCTAATGAGCAGTTCTTC,CATTSGSANEQFF,13,TRBV24-1,TRBJ2-1,TRBD2,.
TGTGCCAGCAGCTTAGCGCCTAGGGAGGAATATGGCTACACCTTC,CASSLAPREEYGYTF,15,TRBV7-2,TRBJ1-2,.,many
TGTGCCAGCAGCCCCCCCCGGAGGAATGAGCAGTTCTTC,CASSPPRRNEQFF,13,TRBV9,TRBJ2-1,.,.
TGTGCCAGCAGTGAAAGGGCGCCAAGTCTCACAGATACGCAGTATTTT,CASSERAPSLTDTQYF,16,TRBV2,TRBJ2-3,.,.
TGTGCCAGCAGCTCCACAGGACTCCGCTTACCGATACCGTTTTTT,CASSSTGLRLPIPFF,15,TRBV7-9,TRBJ1-4,.,.
TGTGCCAGCTCACCACTTCCGGAAGGTTACATTCAGTACTTC,CASSPLPEGYIQYF,14,TRBV18,TRBJ2-4,.,.
TGTGCCAGCAGCTCTTCCCGAATCACAGATACGCAGTATTTT,CASSSSRITDTQYF,14,TRBV7-2,TRBJ2-3,.,.
TGTGCCAGCAGCTACAGATCAACGAACTATGGCTACACCTTC,CASSYRSTNYGYTF,14,TRBV2,TRBJ1-2,.,.
TGTGCCAGCAGTTCCAGGGGGCGCATCTATGGCTACACCTTC,CASSSRGRIYGYTF,14,TRBV12-3/TRBV12-4,TRBJ1-2,TRBD1,.
TGTGCCAGCAGCTTAGCGCGAGAACAGCCCCAGCATTTT,CASSLAREQPQHF,13,TRBV7-2,TRBJ1-5,.,.
TGTGCCAGCTCACCTTACGGGTACAATGAGCAGTTCTTC,CASSPYGYNEQFF,13,TRBV18,TRBJ2-1,.,.
TGTGCCAGTAAAGGGGCGGGAGGGTGGAATGAGCAGTTCTTC,CASKGAGGWNEQFF,14,TRBV19,TRBJ2-1,TRBD2,many
TGTGCCAGCAGCCAAGGGGGGAGGGCCGCCTACAATGAGCAGTTCTTC,CASSQGGRAAYNEQFF,16,TRBV3-1,TRBJ2-1,TRBD2,few
TGTGCCAGCAGACCCACTAGCGGGAGTGGGGAGACCCAGTACTTC,CASRPTSGSGETQYF,15,TRBV12-3/TRBV12-4,TRBJ2-5,TRBD2,.
TGTGCCAGCAGTGTCACAGGGGGTGGCTACACCTTC,CASSVTGGGYTF,12,TRBV28,TRBJ1-2,TRBD1,.
TGTGCCAGCAGCTTAAACAGGATCAATCAGCCCCAGCATTTT,CASSLNRINQPQHF,14,TRBV11-2,TRBJ1-5,.,.
TGTGCCAGCTCACCCCACAGGGATCAGCCCCAGCATTTT,CASSPHRDQPQHF,13,TRBV18,TRBJ1-5,.,few
TGCAGTGCTATCACGGGTTCTTACTATGGCTACACCTTC,CSAITGSYYGYTF,13,TRBV20-1,TRBJ1-2,.,.
TGCGCCAGCAGGCTCTCTGGGAGCGGAAACACCGGGGAGCTGTTTTTT,CASRLSGSGNTGELFF,16,TRBV5-1,TRBJ2-2,.,.